This record concerns one T cell receptor beta chain sequence. The antigen is unknown. The sample comes from a study of T cell responses to AZD1222 COVID-19 vaccine. Using immunoSEQ multiplex PCR, the repertoire was profiled, and TCRdb retains in-frame clones only, with some absent. The table records approximately 150,000 clones, about nine tenths of them present only once. General study points: Baseline testing showed seropositivity in only six AZD1222 recipients.

The CDR3 runs 15 residues. Germline CDR1 is MGHRA and CDR2 is YSYEKL. V was pared by 0 bases and J by 4 bases, with 3 bases of the junction left unmatched. Sequenced material: peripheral blood, taken on day 0 of AZD1222 vaccination. The chain carries TRBV4-1 and TRBJ1-5; 7 positions agree with TRBD1. The origin of this receptor is an adult in good health. The CDR3 loop is CASSQETGRNQPQHF. As DNA, the CDR3 is TGCGCCAGCAGCCAAGAGACAGGGCGGAATCAGCCCCAGCATTTT.